This T cell receptor beta chain was documented in a study of OX40 agonist ivuxolimab in advanced cancers. Study conclusions and caveats: Clonal expansion was among the lowest in partial responders at 0.1-3.0 mg/kg, especially CD8+. Expanded clones were, on average, more numerous among CD8+ T cells than CD4+.

Only one count was recorded for this clone. Its antigen is as yet unknown. The trim removed 6 bases at V and 4 bases at J, leaving 9 bases unmatched. This CDR3 spans 15 amino acids. Germline V gene data show CDR1 as MRHNA and CDR2 as SNTAGT. Profiled with immunoSEQ multiplex PCR; TCRdb holds only in-frame clones, not every one. Found here are about 77,000 clones, around nine tenths of them singletons; the top ten hold 6.2%. This sequence was found in an adult with an advanced solid tumor such as melanoma, head and neck, liver or kidney cancer. The starting material was CD4+ or CD8+ T cells sorted from blood, obtained in a trial of the OX40 agonist ivuxolimab. V and J are TRBV6-4 and TRBJ2-3; 8 bases fit TRBD1. This CDR3 reads CASRDRGTKSDTQYF. As DNA, the CDR3 is TGTGCCAGCAGAGACAGGGGAACGAAATCAGATACGCAGTATTTT.